This T cell receptor (beta chain) was obtained from a study of cytomegalovirus exposure and HLA in healthy donors. The study ran its PCR with 60 Vbeta and 13 Jbeta primers. In the original processing: Later, an analysis found some 80 million unique TCR beta chains, and around 12 million of these were shared. Profiling relied on immunoSEQ multiplex PCR, and the TCRdb table lists in-frame clones only, not all of them. V and J calls and clone size are given by that table; D and trimming were obtained from the DNA. The table has tens of thousands of clones, roughly 9.1% seen once. Germline assignment: CDR1 SGHTA and CDR2 FQGTGA. The CDR3 length is 15 residues. Trimming cost V 1 base and J 5 bases, with 14 bases left between them.

The V gene is TRBV7-3, the J gene TRBJ1-1; D is unresolved. Sequencing was done on a sample of PBMCs. The source is a man aged 60 to 69 in good health and CMV-seropositive. CDR3 protein: CASSLSRSSETEAFF. The CDR3 DNA follows: TGTGCCAGCAGCTTAAGTAGGAGCAGCGAGACTGAAGCTTTCTTT.